A single sample is the source of the 10 T cell receptor beta chains below, sequenced in a study of neurological immune-mediated disorders. In TCRdb, the 5' RACE reads were re-called with MiXCR into one record per CDR3 protein. The data contain about 62,000 distinct CDR3 sequences, over 3.5% of them singletons. Sequenced sample: PBMCs. The source of these receptors is a woman aged 45-65 years with multiple sclerosis.

This clonotype showed up many times. The chain uses TRBV6-9 and TRBJ1-1, with 7 bases aligning to TRBD1. The CDR3 spans 14 residues. With 4 bases clipped from V and 4 bases from J, the junction kept 6 bases outside the gene matches. Germline CDR1 MNHGY, CDR2 SVAAGI. Written as DNA, the CDR3 is TGTGCCAGCAGTTTTCCCTACAGGGGCACTGAAGCTTTCTTT. Translating gives CASSFPYRGTEAFF.

This clonotype was found many times. This chain joins TRBV5-1 and TRBJ1-2; D is possibly TRBD1 (6 bases). V lost 4 bases to trimming and J lost 4 bases, with 11 bases between them. The CDR3 contains 13 residues. Germline values: CDR1 SGHRS, CDR2 YFSETQ. The CDR3 DNA reads TGCGCCAGCAGCCCGGGGGCGAGCTATGGCTACACCTTC. Translated: CASSPGASYGYTF.

V gene TRBV4-1 combines with J gene TRBJ1-5; D ambiguous. This CDR3 has 16 residues. The germline V gene encodes CDR1 MGHRA and CDR2 YSYEKL. Trimming shortened V by 1 base and J by 0 bases, and 10 bases separated the two germline ends. CDR3 bases: TGCGCCAGCAGCCAAGTTGGCGGCTATAGCAATCAGCCCCAGCATTTT. Its translation: CASSQVGGYSNQPQHF.

This clonotype showed up just a few times. This chain joins TRBV6-2 or TRBV6-3 and TRBJ2-1; no firm D call. V dropped 2 bases and J dropped 7 bases, with 12 bases sitting between them. Germline CDR1 reads MNHEY; CDR2 reads SVGEGT. The CDR3 runs 14 residues. The CDR3, as DNA: TGTGCCAGCAGTTACAAAGCCAGGCTAAATGAGCAGTTCTTC. Protein sequence: CASSYKARLNEQFF.

This clonotype showed up many times. The rearrangement uses TRBV14 and TRBJ2-7; TRBD2 matches at 7 bases. CDR1 is SGHDN and CDR2 is FVKESK in the germline V gene. J lost 4 bases, V lost 4 bases, and 10 bases had no gene match. There are 15 residues in the CDR3. CDR3 sequence (DNA): TGTGCCAGCAGCCGGGCGGGGGTTTTCTCGTACGAGCAGTACTTC. Amino acid sequence: CASSRAGVFSYEQYF. The whole variable domain, filled in from reference TRBV14 and TRBJ2-7, reads EAGVTQFPSHSVIEKGQTVTLRCDPISGHDNLYWYRRVMGKEIKFLLHFVKESKQDESGMPNNRFLAERTGGTYSTLKVQPAELEDSGVYFCASSRAGVFSYEQYFGPGTRLTVT.

This clonotype has a count of ten or more. J is TRBJ2-5 and V is TRBV2, with TRBD2 matching over 10 bases. The CDR3 is 16 amino acids. The V and J ends lost 4 bases and 2 bases, in that order; junction bases with no gene match: 7. The germline CDR1 and CDR2 sequences are SNHLY and FYNNEI. CDR3 sequence reads: CASSGGAGGRQETQYF. The CDR3 DNA is TGTGCCAGCAGTGGGGGAGCGGGGGGGCGACAAGAGACCCAGTACTTC. Supplemented by reference TRBV2 and TRBJ2-5, the full variable domain reads EPEVTQTPSHQVTQMGQEVILRCVPISNHLYFYWYRQILGQKVEFLVSFYNNEISEKSEIFDDQFSVERPDGSNFTLKIRSTKLEDSAMYFCASSGGAGGRQETQYFGPGTRLLVL.

This clonotype was picked up many times. V usage is TRBV6-2 or TRBV6-3 and J usage is TRBJ2-3; 12 positions agree with TRBD2. Germline trimming cut 6 bases from V and 5 bases from J; bases unmatched to any gene: 6. The CDR3 sequence is 15 residues long. Germline CDR1 and CDR2: MNHEY and SVGEGT. The CDR3 sequence is CASRLAGGGGDTQYF. The DNA for the CDR3 is TGTGCCAGCAGACTAGCGGGAGGTGGCGGAGATACGCAGTATTTT.

This clonotype came up many times. CDR3 bases: TGCAGTGCTAGAACCGGACAAATAACCTACGAGCAGTACTTC. This encodes CSARTGQITYEQYF. This rearrangement joins TRBV20-1 to TRBJ2-7, with a tentative D call TRBD1 (5 bases). In germline, CDR1 is DFQATT, CDR2 SNEGSKA (reference sequence). V was trimmed by 2 bases and J by 2 bases, leaving 13 bases between them. The CDR3 covers 14 residues.

V is TRBV4-3 and J is TRBJ2-3; 9 bases align to TRBD2. The length of the CDR3 is 18 residues. After removal of 0 bases from V and 2 bases from J, the junction contained 9 bases not matched to a gene. Germline V gene data show CDR1 as LGHNA and CDR2 as YSLEER. CDR3 DNA sequence: TGCGCCAGCAGCCAAGATGTAACTAGCGGGCCCCACACAGATACGCAGTATTTT. Translating it yields CASSQDVTSGPHTDTQYF.

This clonotype was picked up many times. This sequence joins TRBV20-1 and TRBJ2-5, with D uncertain. Germline CDR1 is DFQATT and CDR2 is SNEGSKA (reference sequence). There are 11 residues in the CDR3. The CDR3 nucleotides read TGCAGCGCCCTATACCCAGAGACCCAGTACTTC. This encodes CSALYPETQYF.